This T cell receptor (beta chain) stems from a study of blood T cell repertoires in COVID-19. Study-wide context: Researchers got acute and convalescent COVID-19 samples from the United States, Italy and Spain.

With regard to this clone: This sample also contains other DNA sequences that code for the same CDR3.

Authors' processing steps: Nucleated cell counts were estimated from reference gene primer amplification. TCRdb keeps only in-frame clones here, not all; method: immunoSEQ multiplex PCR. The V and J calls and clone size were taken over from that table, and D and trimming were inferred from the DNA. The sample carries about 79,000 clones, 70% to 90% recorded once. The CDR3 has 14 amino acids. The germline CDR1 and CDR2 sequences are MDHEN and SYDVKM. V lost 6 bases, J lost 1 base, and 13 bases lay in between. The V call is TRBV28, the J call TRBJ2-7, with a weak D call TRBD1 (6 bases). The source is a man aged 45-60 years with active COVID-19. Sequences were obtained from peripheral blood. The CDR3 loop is CASSPRGGSYEQYF. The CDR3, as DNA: TGTGCCAGCAGCCCCAGGGGCGGTTCCTACGAGCAGTACTTC.